This T cell receptor (beta chain) was retrieved from a study of T cells in Graves' hyperthyroidism and ophthalmopathy. Whole-study results and caveats: Model output signaled ophthalmopathy a median around 5.9 months ahead of onset. Most thyroid clonotypes expanded above 0.001 were also detected in blood.

TCR beta CDR3 regions were amplified from RNA. First-round RT-PCR with HTBI primers amplified the TCR CDR3 region. TCRdb reprocessed the multiplex PCR reads with MiXCR, giving one entry per CDR3 protein. The repertoire has around 360,000 distinct CDR3 sequences, about 15% of them found once; the top ten carry approximately 19%. Clinicians diagnosed patients from clinical symptoms, serum thyroxine and TRAb, thyroid ultrasound and orbital computed tomography. This clonotype turned up a few times. Its antigen is unknown. V was clipped by 8 bases and J by 5 bases, with 10 bases between them. The CDR3 is 11 residues long. CDR1 is DFQATT, CDR2 SNEGSKA, per germline (reference sequence).

The chain recombines TRBV20-1 with TRBJ1-5; D is undetermined. The source is a woman aged 55 to 70 with Graves' ophthalmopathy. The specimen sequenced was blood. The CDR3 sequence is CSPWPDQPQHF. The CDR3 coding sequence is TGCAGTCCCTGGCCCGATCAGCCCCAGCATTTT.